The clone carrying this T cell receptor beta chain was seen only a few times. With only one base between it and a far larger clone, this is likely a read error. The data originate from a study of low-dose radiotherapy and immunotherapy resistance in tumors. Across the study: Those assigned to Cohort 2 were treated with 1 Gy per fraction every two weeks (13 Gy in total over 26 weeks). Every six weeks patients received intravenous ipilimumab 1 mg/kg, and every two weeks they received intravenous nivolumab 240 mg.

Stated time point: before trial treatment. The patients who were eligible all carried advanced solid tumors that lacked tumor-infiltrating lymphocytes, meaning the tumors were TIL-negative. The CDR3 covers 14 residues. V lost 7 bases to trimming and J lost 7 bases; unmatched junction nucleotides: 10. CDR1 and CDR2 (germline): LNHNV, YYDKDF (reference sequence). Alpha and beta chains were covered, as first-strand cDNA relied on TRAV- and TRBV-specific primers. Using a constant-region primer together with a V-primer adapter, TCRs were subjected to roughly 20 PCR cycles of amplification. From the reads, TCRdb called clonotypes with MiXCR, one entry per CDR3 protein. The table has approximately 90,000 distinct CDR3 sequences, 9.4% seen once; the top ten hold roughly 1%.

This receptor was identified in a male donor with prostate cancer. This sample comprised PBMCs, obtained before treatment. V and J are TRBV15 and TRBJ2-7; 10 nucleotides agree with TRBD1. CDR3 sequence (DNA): TGTGCCACCAACCGGGACAGGGGCTTTGCTGAGCAGTACTTC. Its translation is CATNRDRGFAEQYF.